This T cell receptor (beta chain) came from a study of T cells in Graves' hyperthyroidism and ophthalmopathy. Orbital computed tomography, thyroid ultrasound, serum thyroxine and TRAb, and clinical symptoms together informed the diagnoses. Fresh peripheral blood, 8 to 10 ml, was the source of the PBMCs. Researchers amplified the TCR beta CDR3 regions from RNA transcripts. The primer set for the first-round RT-PCR of the TCR CDR3 was HTBI. TCRdb analysed the multiplex PCR reads with MiXCR anew, one entry per CDR3 protein. This repertoire shows about 380,000 distinct CDR3 sequences, approximately 15% found once; its top ten account for about 10%. There are many counts of this clonotype. The TCR was taken from a woman aged 60 to 75 with Graves' hyperthyroidism. The sample was blood.

The CDR3 spells CASGPPQGVYEQYF. The CDR3 DNA follows: TGTGCCAGCGGCCCCCCCCAGGGAGTCTACGAGCAGTACTTC. V gene TRBV28 combines with J gene TRBJ2-7, with D perhaps matching TRBD1 or TRBD2 (5 bases each). Germline CDR1 and CDR2: MDHEN and SYDVKM. Trimming cost V 8 bases and J 3 bases, with 17 bases left between them. The length of the CDR3 is 14 residues.